This TCR beta chain was sequenced for a study of OX40 agonist ivuxolimab in advanced cancers. This CDR3 region has 15 residues. The V end was cut by 4 bases, the J end by 1 base, with 13 bases between. CDR1 and CDR2 (germline): SNHLY, FYNNEI. Clones were sequenced by immunoSEQ multiplex PCR, and TCRdb holds only the in-frame ones, with some missing. Here the sample spans 50,000 to 75,000 clones, around 90% being singletons. This receptor was obtained from an adult with an advanced solid tumor such as melanoma, head and neck, liver or kidney cancer. This rearrangement joins TRBV2 to TRBJ1-2; no definite D call. The sample here was CD4+ or CD8+ T cells sorted from blood, taken in a trial of the OX40 agonist ivuxolimab. CDR3 in amino acids: CASSGQAKFNYGYTF. The DNA of the CDR3 is TGTGCCAGCAGTGGCCAGGCGAAATTTAACTATGGCTACACCTTC. Complete variable domain (other parts from reference TRBV2 and TRBJ1-2): EPEVTQTPSHQVTQMGQEVILRCVPISNHLYFYWYRQILGQKVEFLVSFYNNEISEKSEIFDDQFSVERPDGSNFTLKIRSTKLEDSAMYFCASSGQAKFNYGYTFGSGTRLTVV.